This T cell receptor beta chain was recorded in a study of vaccination and CD4 T cells after COVID-19. About the study: Median draw time for post-COVID samples was roughly 96 days post-diagnosis (range 35 to 161). Researchers treated control cultures with a CEFX pool, an HIV-1 Nef pool, or no peptide.

Treatment here: approximately nine-day PBMC culture with coronavirus spike peptide pools or control peptides (ViraFEST assay). Spanning March to December 2020, the positive PCR dates came before US Alpha, Beta and Delta variants. This clonotype has only a few counts. Antigen: not known. From germline, CDR1 is GTSNPN and CDR2 SVGIG (reference sequence). The ends were cut back, 0 bases at V and 5 bases at J, with 8 bases in the middle. This CDR3 spans 14 amino acids. With the Oncomine TCR Beta short-read assay, DNA from cultured CD4+ T cells was sequenced. It was cultured CD4+ T cells from which genomic DNA was extracted. TCRdb processed the PCR reads anew with MiXCR; each CDR3 protein has one entry. The top ten hold roughly two fifths of the sample, which has a few thousand distinct CDR3 sequences, approximately 33% seen once.

The chain carries TRBV30 and TRBJ1-6; D gene uncertain. The sequenced sample consisted of CD4+ T cells from blood, cultured in vitro. This receptor was obtained from a human donor who had recovered from COVID-19. CDR3 in amino acids: CAWSVMGNNSPLHF. The CDR3 nucleotides read TGTGCCTGGAGTGTAATGGGGAATAATTCACCCCTCCACTTT.